This T cell receptor (beta chain) derives from a study of OX40 agonist ivuxolimab in advanced cancers. Study-wide results and limits: At doses 0.1 to 3.0 mg/kg, CD4+ and CD8+ clones expanded.

On this clone itself: Antigen: not known.

The germline gives CDR1 SNHLY, CDR2 FYNNEI. The CDR3 runs to 14 residues. J lost 5 bases, V lost 6 bases, and 7 bases had no gene match. This table comes from immunoSEQ multiplex PCR, and its TCRdb copy is limited to in-frame clones, with some not included. The data hold over 70,000 clones, with roughly three quarters observed a single time. The sequencing used CD4+ or CD8+ T cells sorted from blood, collected in a trial of the OX40 agonist ivuxolimab. The TCR sequence derives from an adult with an advanced solid tumor such as melanoma, head and neck, liver or kidney cancer. This chain links TRBV2 with TRBJ2-5; 9 bases are shared with TRBD1. The CDR3 loop reads CASRDTGGSETQYF. The CDR3 nucleotides are TGTGCCAGCAGAGATACAGGGGGCTCGGAGACCCAGTACTTC.